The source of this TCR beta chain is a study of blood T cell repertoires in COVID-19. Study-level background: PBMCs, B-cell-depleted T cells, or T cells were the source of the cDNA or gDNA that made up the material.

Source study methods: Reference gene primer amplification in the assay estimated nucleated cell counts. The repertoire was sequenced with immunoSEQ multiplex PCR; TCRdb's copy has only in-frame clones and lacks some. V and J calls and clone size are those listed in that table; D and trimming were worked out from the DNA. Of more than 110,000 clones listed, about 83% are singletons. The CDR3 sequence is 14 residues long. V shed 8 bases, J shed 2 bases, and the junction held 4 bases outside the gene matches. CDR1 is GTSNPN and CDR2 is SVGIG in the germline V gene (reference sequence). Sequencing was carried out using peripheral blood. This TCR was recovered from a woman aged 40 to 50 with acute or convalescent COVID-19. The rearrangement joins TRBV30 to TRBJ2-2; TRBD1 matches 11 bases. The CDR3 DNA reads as TGTGCCGGGGGACAGGGGGTAAACACCGGGGAGCTGTTTTTT. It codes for CAGGQGVNTGELFF.